These 29 T cell receptor beta chains share one sample of origin, sequenced in a study of blood T cells in healthy people across ages. The authors ran a second PCR of 7 to 11 cycles using a sample-barcoded 5' primer and a J-beta primer mix. Each CDR3 protein is one row after TCRdb ran MiXCR on the 5' RACE reads. The sample carries about 1.6 million distinct CDR3 sequences, roughly 30% recorded once. Input material: blood. The receptors come from a woman aged 25-40 years in good health.

This clonotype was observed many times. The chain links TRBV12-3 or TRBV12-4 to TRBJ2-1; no definite D call. This CDR3 spans 12 amino acids. V lost 5 bases to trimming and J lost 3 bases, with 5 bases between them. The CDR3 sequence: CASSTRYNEQFF. In nucleotides, the CDR3 is TGTGCCAGCAGTACCCGCTACAATGAGCAGTTCTTC.

The rearrangement joins TRBV6-1 to TRBJ2-7, with TRBD2 matching over 7 bases. The CDR3 length is 14 residues. Germline assignment: CDR1 MNHNS and CDR2 SASEGT. V gave up 6 bases and J gave up 1 base; unmatched junction bases: 6. CDR3 in amino acids: CASRAGDSSYEQYF. CDR3 sequence (DNA): TGTGCCAGCAGGGCGGGAGACAGTTCCTACGAGCAGTACTTC.

This clonotype has only a few counts. The V and J genes are TRBV10-1 and TRBJ1-4, with a tentative D call TRBD1 (5 bases). Germline V gene sequence: CDR1 WNHNN, CDR2 SYGVQD (reference sequence). This CDR3 comprises 14 residues. The ends were cut back, 8 bases at V and 4 bases at J, with 14 bases in the middle. CDR3 DNA sequence: TGCGCCAGCGGCCCGGGACGGGGTAATGAAAAACTGTTTTTT. Its protein is CASGPGRGNEKLFF.

This clonotype appeared a few times. The chain links TRBV2 to TRBJ2-1; no definite D call. The CDR3 extends over 13 amino acids. Germline values: CDR1 SNHLY, CDR2 FYNNEI. Between the trimmed V and J ends, which lost 8 bases and 9 bases, there was a span of 17 bases. CDR3 coding DNA: TGTGCCAGCTCCCTCCTGCCCGCCCCTGAGCAGTTCTTC. Amino acids: CASSLLPAPEQFF.

The V gene is TRBV9, the J gene TRBJ2-1; 14 positions match TRBD2. V trimming: 1 base; J trimming: 7 bases; junction bases outside the gene matches: 7. The length of the CDR3 is 17 residues. Germline V gene data show CDR1 as SGDLS and CDR2 as YYNGEE. DNA for the CDR3: TGTGCCAGCAGCGTAAGTCCCGGGACTAGCGGGAGAAATGAGCAGTTCTTC. Translation gives CASSVSPGTSGRNEQFF.

This clonotype was seen a few times. This chain joins TRBV3-1 and TRBJ1-4; D perhaps matches TRBD1 (5 bases). This CDR3 spans 15 amino acids. CDR1 and CDR2 (germline): LGHDT, YNNKEL (reference sequence). V was shortened by 1 base and J by 7 bases, with 13 bases between the two germline ends. The DNA for the CDR3 is TGTGCCAGCAGCCAAGCGAGGGGAAAGGCTGAAAAACTGTTTTTT. Translating gives CASSQARGKAEKLFF.

This clonotype was seen repeatedly, ten times or more. The chain combines TRBV5-1 with TRBJ2-3; 9 bases match TRBD1. Per the germline V gene, CDR1 is SGHRS and CDR2 is YFSETQ. V was clipped by 4 bases and J by 2 bases; unmatched bases: 2. The length of the CDR3 is 14 residues. The CDR3 spells CASSRDRDTDTQYF. CDR3 nucleotides: TGCGCCAGCAGCCGGGACAGGGACACAGATACGCAGTATTTT.

This clonotype was seen only a few times. V is TRBV21-1 and J is TRBJ1-2; TRBD1 was called by the table and not checked on the DNA. TRBV21-1 is assigned pseudogene status. The CDR3 contains 22 residues. CDR3: CASSNGGTEAFKTEVPNYGYTF. In nucleotides, the CDR3 is TGTGCCAGCAGCAACGGGGGCACAGAGGCCTTTAAGACAGAGGTCCCTAACTATGGCTACACCTTC.

V usage is TRBV7-3 and J usage is TRBJ1-2; TRBD1 aligns across 9 bases. The V and J ends lost 5 bases and 6 bases, in that order; junction bases with no gene match: 19. CDR3 length equals 18 residues. Germline CDR1 is SGHTA and CDR2 is FQGTGA. CDR3 protein: CASSPAGQGRTNWDGYTF. The CDR3 DNA sequence: TGTGCCAGCAGCCCCGCGGGACAGGGTCGAACTAATTGGGATGGCTACACCTTC. Supplemented by reference TRBV7-3 and TRBJ1-2, the full variable domain reads GAGVSQTPSNKVTEKGKYVELRCDPISGHTALYWYRQSLGQGPEFLIYFQGTGAADDSGLPNDRFFAVRPEGSVSTLKIQRTERGDSAVYLCASSPAGQGRTNWDGYTFGSGTRLTVV.

A remark on this clonotype: One end of the junction is discordant with germline, which a read error may explain. V and J are TRBV6-5 and TRBJ1-2, with D tentatively TRBD1 (5 bases). CDR1 is MNHEY and CDR2 is SVGAGI in the germline V gene. This CDR3 has 16 amino acids. In nucleotides, the CDR3 is TGTGCCGGCAGTTACTCTCGGGGCCAGATGGACTATGGCTACACCTTC. This gives the protein CAGSYSRGQMDYGYTF.

This clonotype was observed a few times. Its ends do not fully match the called genes, so a read error is possible. V and J are TRBV6-5 and TRBJ2-7, with TRBD2 matching over 11 bases. Germline CDR1 MNHEY, CDR2 SVGAGI. The CDR3 has 15 amino acids. This CDR3 is CVSSPSLAGGYEQYF. The CDR3 region has the DNA TGTGTCAGCAGTCCGAGTCTAGCGGGAGGTTACGAGCAGTACTTC.

The rearrangement links TRBV5-1 to TRBJ1-6; no reliable D call. Per the germline V gene, CDR1 is SGHRS and CDR2 is YFSETQ. The CDR3 spans 15 residues. Deletions cut 0 bases from V and 7 bases from J, with 11 bases between. The CDR3 here is CASSLDGPPNSPLHF. The CDR3 region has the DNA TGCGCCAGCAGCTTGGACGGTCCACCAAATTCACCCCTCCACTTT.

This clonotype was recorded a few times. V is TRBV6-6 and J is TRBJ1-6; D might be TRBD1 (5 bases). The V end was cut by 5 bases, the J end by 7 bases, with 9 bases between. Germline CDR1 and CDR2: MNHNY and SVGAGI (reference sequence). The CDR3 length is 13 residues. CDR3 region: CASSPWGNSPLHF. In nucleotides, the CDR3 is TGTGCCAGCAGTCCGTGGGGGAATTCACCCCTCCACTTT.

This clonotype turned up a few times. The chain carries TRBV7-8 and TRBJ2-3; D not resolved. The CDR3 extends over 15 amino acids. V lost 2 bases and J 2 bases, leaving 11 bases between the germline ends. The germline CDR1 and CDR2 sequences are SGHVS and FQNEAQ. CDR3 region: CASSLYERDTDTQYF. CDR3 coding DNA: TGTGCCAGCAGCTTATACGAAAGGGACACAGATACGCAGTATTTT.

The table lists this clonotype with a few counts. The gene calls are TRBV12-3 or TRBV12-4 and TRBJ1-6; 9 bases line up with TRBD1. J was trimmed by 9 bases and V by 5 bases; bases with no gene match: 8. The CDR3 is made up of 15 amino acids. This chain's CDR3 is CASSLRTGAISPLHF. In DNA, the CDR3 is TGTGCCAGCAGTCTCCGGACAGGGGCTATTTCACCCCTCCACTTT.

Only a few counts were recorded for this clonotype. The chain has TRBV7-9 and TRBJ2-4, with 7 positions matching TRBD1. The CDR3 is made up of 16 amino acids. The junction had 7 bases not matched to a gene; V was cut back by 5 bases and J by 0 bases. Germline V gene sequence: CDR1 SEHNR, CDR2 FQNEAQ (reference sequence). Written as DNA, the CDR3 is TGTGCCAGCAGCCACTCCGGGACAGCAGCCAAAAACATTCAGTACTTC. Translation: CASSHSGTAAKNIQYF. The complete variable domain, with remaining parts taken from reference TRBV7-9 and TRBJ2-4, reads DTGVSQNPRHKITKRGQNVTFRCDPISEHNRLYWYRQTLGQGPEFLTYFQNEAQLEKSRLLSDRFSAERPKGSFSTLEIQRTEQGDSAMYLCASSHSGTAAKNIQYFGAGTRLSVL.

Ten or more counts support this clonotype. The V gene is TRBV7-9, the J gene TRBJ2-7; no reliable D call. The V end lost 0 bases, the J end lost 0 bases, and 12 bases lay between the germline ends. This CDR3 has 16 residues. Germline CDR1 and CDR2: SEHNR and FQNEAQ (reference sequence). This CDR3 is CASSLAVGYGSYEQYF. CDR3 nucleotides: TGTGCCAGCAGCTTAGCGGTCGGGTACGGCTCCTACGAGCAGTACTTC. Variable domain in full (rest from reference TRBV7-9 and TRBJ2-7): DTGVSQNPRHKITKRGQNVTFRCDPISEHNRLYWYRQTLGQGPEFLTYFQNEAQLEKSRLLSDRFSAERPKGSFSTLEIQRTEQGDSAMYLCASSLAVGYGSYEQYFGPGTRLTVT.

This clonotype came up a few times. V gene TRBV5-5 combines with J gene TRBJ2-1; D is perhaps TRBD2 (6 bases). The CDR3 has 15 residues. Looked up from germline, CDR1 is SGHKS and CDR2 is YYEKEE (reference sequence). V gave up 1 base and J gave up 0 bases, with 8 bases separating them. This CDR3 is CASSLLAASYNEQFF. The CDR3 DNA is TGTGCCAGCAGCTTGTTAGCGGCCTCCTACAATGAGCAGTTCTTC.

The rearrangement joins TRBV4-1 to TRBJ2-7; 9 nucleotides align to TRBD2. V gave up 1 base and J gave up 3 bases; unmatched junction bases: 1. Germline V gene sequence: CDR1 MGHRA, CDR2 YSYEKL. This CDR3 has 14 amino acids. CDR3 amino acids: CASSQGAGGYEQYV. In DNA, the CDR3 is TGCGCCAGCAGCCAAGGAGCGGGAGGCTACGAGCAGTACGTC.

This rearrangement joins TRBV28 to TRBJ2-4; TRBD2 matches 14 bases. Near its end, the DNA agrees better with TRBJ2-7, so the J call may be wrong. Germline-derived CDR1 and CDR2 are MDHEN and SYDVKM. This CDR3 has 17 amino acids. The CDR3 region is CASSLGTSGSSVDEQYF. The CDR3 DNA follows: TGTGCCAGCAGCCTAGGGACTAGCGGGAGTTCGGTAGACGAGCAGTACTTC.

This clonotype was detected only a few times. The chain links TRBV27 to TRBJ2-1; D not certain. Trimming took off 0 bases at V and 4 bases at J, with 13 bases between the two ends. CDR1 is MNHEY and CDR2 is SMNVEV in the germline V gene (reference sequence). The CDR3 runs to 16 residues. The CDR3 here is CASSLSAARIYNEQFF. DNA of the CDR3: TGTGCCAGCAGTTTATCGGCGGCCCGGATTTACAATGAGCAGTTCTTC.

This clonotype has more than one count but fewer than ten. This chain uses TRBV6-1 with TRBJ2-7; the D gene could be TRBD1 or TRBD2 (5 bases each). The CDR3 covers 15 residues. V gave up 6 bases and J gave up 3 bases, with 18 bases separating them. The germline gives CDR1 MNHNS, CDR2 SASEGT. Here the CDR3 reads CASRDPGTPHYEQYF. Here the CDR3 DNA reads TGTGCCAGCAGGGACCCCGGGACGCCCCACTACGAGCAGTACTTC.

This sequence joins TRBV20-1 and TRBJ2-3; 14 bases line up with TRBD2. V lost 3 bases, J lost 3 bases, and 5 bases stayed unmatched. The CDR3 has 16 residues. Germline CDR1 and CDR2: DFQATT and SNEGSKA (reference sequence). The CDR3 loop is CSARKGLAGGTDTQYF. The CDR3 DNA reads as TGCAGTGCTAGGAAAGGACTAGCGGGGGGAACAGATACGCAGTATTTT.

This CDR3 is CARTGRRDGYTF. As DNA, the CDR3 is TGTGCCAGGACAGGGAGGAGAGATGGCTACACCTTC. The J gene is TRBJ1-2, the V gene TRBV2, with 7 bases lining up with TRBD1. The germline CDR1 and CDR2 sequences are SNHLY and FYNNEI. CDR3 size: 12 residues. V was pared by 9 bases and J by 6 bases, with 7 bases of the junction left unmatched.

V and J are TRBV9 and TRBJ1-5; D remains ambiguous. Germline CDR1 reads SGDLS; CDR2 reads YYNGEE. V was cut by 1 base and J by 5 bases, with 7 bases left in between. There are 13 residues in the CDR3. The CDR3 loop reads CASSVSGYQPQHF. CDR3 in DNA: TGTGCCAGCAGCGTAAGTGGGTATCAGCCCCAGCATTTT.

This clonotype showed up just a few times. The chain combines TRBV10-1 with TRBJ2-7, with D possibly TRBD2 on 5 matching bases. The CDR3 runs to 14 residues. The germline gives CDR1 WNHNN, CDR2 SYGVQD (reference sequence). The V end was cut by 4 bases, the J end by 7 bases, with 17 bases between. This chain's CDR3 is CASSGPSLTGEQYF. The CDR3 DNA reads as TGCGCCAGCAGTGGGCCATCCCTAACGGGGGAGCAGTACTTC.

A word on this clonotype: One end of the junction does not line up with germline, which may come from a read error. The chain combines TRBV29-1 with TRBJ2-2; 7 bases are shared with TRBD1. There are 15 residues in the CDR3. CDR1 and CDR2 (germline): SQVTM, ANQGSEA. CDR3 in DNA: TGCGGCGTTGGGAGAGGGGGCGCGAGTGGCGGGGAGCTGTTTTTT. Translating gives CGVGRGGASGGELFF.

Only a few counts were recorded for this clonotype. CDR3 coding DNA: TGCAGCGTTGAAGACGGGGGTGTCAGCGTCTATGGCTACACCTTC. It translates to CSVEDGGVSVYGYTF. The rearrangement joins TRBV29-1 to TRBJ1-2; TRBD1 might be the D (5 bases). The germline V gene has CDR1 SQVTM and CDR2 ANQGSEA. V was trimmed by 0 bases and J by 4 bases, leaving 15 bases between them. This CDR3 comprises 15 residues.

With regard to this clonotype: This may be a read error, as it is one base from a much larger clone. The genes are TRBV29-1 and TRBJ2-4, with 7 positions matching TRBD2. This CDR3 spans 14 amino acids. V was pared by 1 base and J by 13 bases, with 13 bases of the junction left unmatched. The germline CDR1 and CDR2 sequences are SQVTM and ANQGSEA. Here the CDR3 DNA reads TGCAGCGTTGAAGGCGGGGGATACTACAATGAGCAGTACTTC. It encodes CSVEGGGYYNEQYF.